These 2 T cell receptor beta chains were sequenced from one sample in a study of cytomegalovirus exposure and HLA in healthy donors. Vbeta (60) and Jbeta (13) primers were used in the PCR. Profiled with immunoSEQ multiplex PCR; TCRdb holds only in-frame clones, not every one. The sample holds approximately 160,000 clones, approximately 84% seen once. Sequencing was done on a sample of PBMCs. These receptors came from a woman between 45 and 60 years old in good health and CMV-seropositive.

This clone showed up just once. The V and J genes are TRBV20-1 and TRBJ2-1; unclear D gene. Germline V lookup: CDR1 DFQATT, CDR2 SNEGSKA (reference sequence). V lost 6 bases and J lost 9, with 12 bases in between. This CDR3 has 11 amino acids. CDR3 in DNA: TGCAGTGCGCCCCAGGTCGGTGAGCAGTTCTTC. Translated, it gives CSAPQVGEQFF.

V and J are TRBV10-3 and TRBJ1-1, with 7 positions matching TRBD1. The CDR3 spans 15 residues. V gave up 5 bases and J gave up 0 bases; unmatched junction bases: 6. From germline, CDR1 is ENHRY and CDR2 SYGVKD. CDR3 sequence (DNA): TGTGCCATCAGTCCAGGGGGGCGGGTGAACACTGAAGCTTTCTTT. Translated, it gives CAISPGGRVNTEAFF.